The rows below give T cell receptor beta chains drawn from one sample of a study of vaccination and CD4 T cells after COVID-19. TCRdb itself ran the PCR reads through MiXCR, one entry per CDR3 protein. The sample yields about 7,600 distinct CDR3 sequences, about 31% seen once. These receptors are not linked to any known antigen. The sequenced material came from CD4+ T cells from blood, cultured in vitro. These receptors were collected from a human donor in good health. Each CDR3 is given with its conserved first and last residue. A D gene is named only where the DNA matches it firmly. For some rows the clone size is stated as once, few or many, or as a class when expanded; others skip it.

j_gene: TRBJ2-7
d_gene: TRBD2
v_gene: TRBV20-1
abundance: -
CDR3nt: TGCAGTGCTAGCGTCGGGCTAGCGGGAGACGAGCAGTACTTC
CDR3aa: CSASVGLAGDEQYF

j_gene: TRBJ2-3
d_gene: -
v_gene: TRBV10-3
abundance: -
CDR3nt: TGTGCCATCAGTGGGAGCACAGATACGCAGTATTTT
CDR3aa: CAISGSTDTQYF

j_gene: TRBJ1-2
d_gene: -
v_gene: TRBV15
abundance: few
CDR3nt: TGTGCCACCAGCAGAGATCTTAGCAGCCTTAACTATGGCTACACCTTC
CDR3aa: CATSRDLSSLNYGYTF

j_gene: TRBJ2-5
d_gene: -
v_gene: TRBV20-1
abundance: -
CDR3nt: TGCAGTGCTATTCGCAGGGGCGGGGAGACCCAGTACTTC
CDR3aa: CSAIRRGGETQYF

j_gene: TRBJ1-1
d_gene: TRBD1
v_gene: TRBV4-1
abundance: -
CDR3nt: TGCGCCAGCAGCCAACCAATCGAAGGGGGCAACACTGAAGCTCTCTTT
CDR3aa: CASSQPIEGGNTEALF

j_gene: TRBJ2-1
d_gene: TRBD2
v_gene: TRBV20-1
abundance: -
CDR3nt: TGCAGTGCTAGTCGGACTAGCGGGAGGGCCAATGAGCAGTTCTTC
CDR3aa: CSASRTSGRANEQFF

j_gene: TRBJ2-3
d_gene: -
v_gene: TRBV12-3/TRBV12-4
abundance: -
CDR3nt: TGTGCCAGCAGTTTAGATAGCCTCCTTGCGCAGTATTTT
CDR3aa: CASSLDSLLAQYF

j_gene: TRBJ2-7
d_gene: -
v_gene: TRBV20-1
abundance: medium-sized
CDR3nt: TGCAGTGCTCCCGGGACGGTCTCCTACGAGCAGTACTTC
CDR3aa: CSAPGTVSYEQYF

j_gene: TRBJ1-2
d_gene: -
v_gene: TRBV6-1
abundance: -
CDR3nt: TGTGCCAGCAGTAAGTCGGGGGCCAATAGAGCATATGGCTACACCTTC
CDR3aa: CASSKSGANRAYGYTF

j_gene: TRBJ1-6
d_gene: -
v_gene: TRBV28
abundance: few
CDR3nt: TGTGCCAGCCTAAAGCAAGTACAGGGCCCCTTAGGGTATTCACCCCTCCACTTT
CDR3aa: CASLKQVQGPLGYSPLHF

j_gene: TRBJ2-5
d_gene: -
v_gene: TRBV7-9
abundance: few
CDR3nt: TGTGCCAGCAGCCCCCAACGGGCCCAAGAGACCCAGTACTTC
CDR3aa: CASSPQRAQETQYF

j_gene: TRBJ2-1
d_gene: TRBD2
v_gene: TRBV18
abundance: -
CDR3nt: TGTGCCAGCTCGCTTGCAGCGGGAGCGGGAAATGAGCAGTTCTTC
CDR3aa: CASSLAAGAGNEQFF

j_gene: TRBJ2-1
d_gene: -
v_gene: TRBV14
abundance: -
CDR3nt: TGTGCCAGCAGCCTAGAGCTCGGGGACAATGAGCAGTTCTTC
CDR3aa: CASSLELGDNEQFF

j_gene: TRBJ2-5
d_gene: TRBD2
v_gene: TRBV7-2
abundance: -
CDR3nt: TGTGCCAGCAGCAAAGGGACTAGCGGCCAAGAGACCCAGTACTTC
CDR3aa: CASSKGTSGQETQYF

j_gene: TRBJ2-7
d_gene: -
v_gene: TRBV6-5
abundance: -
CDR3nt: TGTGCCAGCAGTTGGGGGAGCTCCTACGAGCAGTACTTC
CDR3aa: CASSWGSSYEQYF

j_gene: TRBJ1-5
d_gene: -
v_gene: TRBV7-6
abundance: few
CDR3nt: TGTGCCAGCAGTTTAGCGGGGGATAATCAGCCCCAGCATTTT
CDR3aa: CASSLAGDNQPQHF

j_gene: TRBJ2-1
d_gene: TRBD2
v_gene: TRBV27
abundance: -
CDR3nt: TGTGCCAGCAGTCCCATCGGGACTAGCTATGAGCAGTTCTTC
CDR3aa: CASSPIGTSYEQFF

j_gene: TRBJ1-1
d_gene: -
v_gene: TRBV6-5
abundance: -
CDR3nt: TGTGCCAACAGTTACTATGGGACGGTGAACACTGAAGCTTTCTTT
CDR3aa: CANSYYGTVNTEAFF

j_gene: TRBJ1-1
d_gene: -
v_gene: TRBV7-6
abundance: -
CDR3nt: TGTGCCAGCAGCCAGAATCAGGGAATGAACACTGAAGCTTTCTTT
CDR3aa: CASSQNQGMNTEAFF

j_gene: TRBJ1-5
d_gene: -
v_gene: TRBV6-1
abundance: few
CDR3nt: TGTGCCAGCAGTCGTGTCAACCGGGGGGGCAATCAGCCCCAGCATTTT
CDR3aa: CASSRVNRGGNQPQHF

j_gene: TRBJ2-2
d_gene: TRBD1
v_gene: TRBV7-2
abundance: -
CDR3nt: TGTGCCAGCAGCTTAGGGCCGGTGGACAGGGGGCACACCGGGGAGCTGTTTTTT
CDR3aa: CASSLGPVDRGHTGELFF

j_gene: TRBJ2-1
d_gene: TRBD2
v_gene: TRBV5-4
abundance: once
CDR3nt: TGTGCCAGCAGCGACCGAAGCGGGAGTGAGCAGTTCTTC
CDR3aa: CASSDRSGSEQFF

j_gene: TRBJ2-7
d_gene: -
v_gene: TRBV12-3/TRBV12-4
abundance: -
CDR3nt: TGTGCCAGCAGTACCTACCGTCACTCCTACGAGCAGTACTTC
CDR3aa: CASSTYRHSYEQYF

j_gene: TRBJ2-1
d_gene: TRBD2
v_gene: TRBV7-6
abundance: few
CDR3nt: TGTGCTAGCAGCCCAGGACTAGCGGGAGCGGATGAGCAGTTCTTC
CDR3aa: CASSPGLAGADEQFF

j_gene: TRBJ2-5
d_gene: TRBD1
v_gene: TRBV7-7
abundance: -
CDR3nt: TGTGCTAGCAGCTTAGGGTCGGGACAGGGGGAAGAGACCCAGTACTTC
CDR3aa: CASSLGSGQGEETQYF

j_gene: TRBJ2-5
d_gene: TRBD1
v_gene: TRBV7-3
abundance: few
CDR3nt: TGTGCCAGCAGCTTAACAGGACAGGGTGAGACCCAGTACTTC
CDR3aa: CASSLTGQGETQYF

j_gene: TRBJ1-6
d_gene: -
v_gene: TRBV7-8
abundance: -
CDR3nt: TGTGCCAGCAGCTTATTCTCCAATTCACCCCTCCACTTT
CDR3aa: CASSLFSNSPLHF

j_gene: TRBJ1-2
d_gene: -
v_gene: TRBV19
abundance: few
CDR3nt: TGTGCCACCACCCTGGGGGGAGGTGGCTATGGCTACACCTTC
CDR3aa: CATTLGGGGYGYTF

j_gene: TRBJ1-5
d_gene: TRBD1
v_gene: TRBV7-2
abundance: -
CDR3nt: TGTGCCAGCAGCTTAGCAAGGGTGGGACAGGGCTACAATCAGCCCCAGCATTTT
CDR3aa: CASSLARVGQGYNQPQHF

j_gene: TRBJ2-7
d_gene: -
v_gene: TRBV5-5
abundance: -
CDR3nt: TGTGCCAGCAGCTTGGTACAGGGTCCCTCCTACGAGCAGTACTTC
CDR3aa: CASSLVQGPSYEQYF

j_gene: TRBJ2-7
d_gene: -
v_gene: TRBV7-2
abundance: -
CDR3nt: TGTGCCAGCAGCTTCCCCACGTGGACAGCGGCCTCCTACGAGCAGTACTTC
CDR3aa: CASSFPTWTAASYEQYF

j_gene: TRBJ1-1
d_gene: -
v_gene: TRBV7-2
abundance: -
CDR3nt: TGTGCCAGCAGCCTTCTCAGGGGGAACACTGAAGCTTTCTTT
CDR3aa: CASSLLRGNTEAFF

j_gene: TRBJ2-3
d_gene: TRBD2
v_gene: TRBV19
abundance: -
CDR3nt: TGTGCCAGTAGTAAAGGGACTAGCGGGAGCACAGATACGCAGTATTTT
CDR3aa: CASSKGTSGSTDTQYF

j_gene: TRBJ1-2
d_gene: -
v_gene: TRBV6-1
abundance: -
CDR3nt: TGTGCCAGCGGCTGGACACAGCAGTATGGCTACACCTTC
CDR3aa: CASGWTQQYGYTF

j_gene: TRBJ2-1
d_gene: -
v_gene: TRBV6-2/TRBV6-3
abundance: -
CDR3nt: TGTGCCAGCAGTTACTCGACAGCCAACAATGAGCAGTTCTTC
CDR3aa: CASSYSTANNEQFF

j_gene: TRBJ1-2
d_gene: -
v_gene: TRBV11-3
abundance: few
CDR3nt: TGTGCCAAACCGGGACCCATTAGGGACTATGGCTACACCTTC
CDR3aa: CAKPGPIRDYGYTF

j_gene: TRBJ2-5
d_gene: -
v_gene: TRBV7-9
abundance: few
CDR3nt: TGTGCCAGCAGTCCGGTAGGGGGGGCGCAGGGCCAGTACTTC
CDR3aa: CASSPVGGAQGQYF

j_gene: TRBJ2-4
d_gene: -
v_gene: TRBV6-5
abundance: few
CDR3nt: TGTGCCAGCAGTTTGACTAGTCACGCGGCCAAAAACATTCAGTACTTC
CDR3aa: CASSLTSHAAKNIQYF

j_gene: TRBJ2-6
d_gene: -
v_gene: TRBV7-2
abundance: few
CDR3nt: TGTGCCAGCAGCTCATCAGGCTCTGGGGCCAACGTCCTGACTTTC
CDR3aa: CASSSSGSGANVLTF

j_gene: TRBJ2-2
d_gene: -
v_gene: TRBV6-2/TRBV6-3
abundance: -
CDR3nt: TGTGCCAGCACCGTGAGAACCGGGGAGCTGTTTTTT
CDR3aa: CASTVRTGELFF

j_gene: TRBJ2-1
d_gene: TRBD2
v_gene: TRBV20-1
abundance: -
CDR3nt: TGCAGTGCTAGGATAAGCGGGGGAAGCTCCTACAATGAGCAGTTCTTC
CDR3aa: CSARISGGSSYNEQFF

j_gene: TRBJ1-5
d_gene: -
v_gene: TRBV6-1
abundance: medium-sized
CDR3nt: TGTGCCAGCAGACCCGGGAACGCCAATCAGCCCCAGCATTTT
CDR3aa: CASRPGNANQPQHF

j_gene: TRBJ1-3
d_gene: -
v_gene: TRBV7-8
abundance: few
CDR3nt: TGTGCCAGCAGCCCCCGGACAGCGGGCAACACCATATATTTT
CDR3aa: CASSPRTAGNTIYF

j_gene: TRBJ2-2
d_gene: TRBD2
v_gene: TRBV10-3
abundance: -
CDR3nt: TGTGCCACCAAAGGGACTAGCGGGAGAACGAGGTTCGCCGGGGAGCTGTTTTTT
CDR3aa: CATKGTSGRTRFAGELFF

j_gene: TRBJ2-5
d_gene: -
v_gene: TRBV14
abundance: once
CDR3nt: TGTGCCAGCAGCCTCTCTGATCCTCGTACCCAGTACTTC
CDR3aa: CASSLSDPRTQYF

j_gene: TRBJ1-2
d_gene: -
v_gene: TRBV29-1
abundance: -
CDR3nt: TGCAGCGTTCGCCAGCCCTATGGCTACACCTTC
CDR3aa: CSVRQPYGYTF

j_gene: TRBJ1-2
d_gene: TRBD1
v_gene: TRBV11-2
abundance: -
CDR3nt: TGTGCCAGCAGCTCCCTCGGGACAGGGGAACTTTATGGCTACACCTTC
CDR3aa: CASSSLGTGELYGYTF

j_gene: TRBJ2-1
d_gene: -
v_gene: TRBV20-1
abundance: medium-sized
CDR3nt: TGCAGTGCTAGAGATCTGGATTTCTACAATGAGCAGTTCTTC
CDR3aa: CSARDLDFYNEQFF

j_gene: TRBJ2-1
d_gene: -
v_gene: TRBV15
abundance: few
CDR3nt: TGTGCCACCAGCAGAGAGGGCGGGGTCAGGGGGAATGAGCAGTTCTTC
CDR3aa: CATSREGGVRGNEQFF

j_gene: TRBJ2-3
d_gene: -
v_gene: TRBV24-1
abundance: few
CDR3nt: TGTGCCACCAGCCATGGACTCCTTAGCGGCCCCGTGGGTCGGGATACGCAGTATTTT
CDR3aa: CATSHGLLSGPVGRDTQYF

j_gene: TRBJ1-1
d_gene: -
v_gene: TRBV6-5
abundance: -
CDR3nt: TGTGCCAGCAGTTACTCGATAATCGGGGCCACTGAAGCTTTCTTT
CDR3aa: CASSYSIIGATEAFF

j_gene: TRBJ2-3
d_gene: TRBD2
v_gene: TRBV20-1
abundance: few
CDR3nt: TGCAGTGCTCGACCACCGACTAGCGGGAGTTGGGCAGATACGCAGTATTTT
CDR3aa: CSARPPTSGSWADTQYF

j_gene: TRBJ1-2
d_gene: TRBD1
v_gene: TRBV6-4
abundance: -
CDR3nt: TGTGCCAGCAGTGATGGGACAGGGGGCGCAAGTTTTCGTGGCTACACCTTC
CDR3aa: CASSDGTGGASFRGYTF

j_gene: TRBJ2-4
d_gene: TRBD2
v_gene: TRBV19
abundance: -
CDR3nt: TGTGCCAGTAGTATAGCCAGGGAGGGTGACATTCAGTACTTC
CDR3aa: CASSIAREGDIQYF

j_gene: TRBJ2-1
d_gene: -
v_gene: TRBV28
abundance: -
CDR3nt: TGTGCCAGCAGCGCGCCCCACCTTTACGGTGAGCAGTTCTTC
CDR3aa: CASSAPHLYGEQFF

j_gene: TRBJ2-3
d_gene: TRBD1
v_gene: TRBV6-2/TRBV6-3
abundance: few
CDR3nt: TGTGCCAGCAGCTATACGCGGACAGGGTGGAATACGCAGTATTTT
CDR3aa: CASSYTRTGWNTQYF

j_gene: TRBJ2-3
d_gene: -
v_gene: TRBV27
abundance: once
CDR3nt: TGTGCCAGCTCCTGTGGGCTAACCCCAGATACGCAGTATTTT
CDR3aa: CASSCGLTPDTQYF

j_gene: TRBJ2-2
d_gene: TRBD2
v_gene: TRBV24-1
abundance: -
CDR3nt: TGTGCCACCAGTGATTTGGTGGTAGCGGGAACGAACACCGGGGAGCTGTTTTTT
CDR3aa: CATSDLVVAGTNTGELFF

j_gene: TRBJ2-1
d_gene: TRBD1
v_gene: TRBV27
abundance: -
CDR3nt: TGTGCCAGCAGTTTTGGCAGGGGGAATGATGAGCAGTTCTTC
CDR3aa: CASSFGRGNDEQFF